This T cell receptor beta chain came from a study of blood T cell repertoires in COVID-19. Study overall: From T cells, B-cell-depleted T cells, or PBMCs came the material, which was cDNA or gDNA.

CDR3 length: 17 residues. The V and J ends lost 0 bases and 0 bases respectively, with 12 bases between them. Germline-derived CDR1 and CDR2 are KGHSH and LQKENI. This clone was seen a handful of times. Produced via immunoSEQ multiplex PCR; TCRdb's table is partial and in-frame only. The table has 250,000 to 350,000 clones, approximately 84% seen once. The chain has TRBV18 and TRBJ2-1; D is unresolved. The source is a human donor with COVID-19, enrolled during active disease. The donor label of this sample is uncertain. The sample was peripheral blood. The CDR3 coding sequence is TGTGCCAGCTCACCACCCCCCCTAGTCCGCTCCTACAATGAGCAGTTCTTC. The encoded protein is CASSPPPLVRSYNEQFF.